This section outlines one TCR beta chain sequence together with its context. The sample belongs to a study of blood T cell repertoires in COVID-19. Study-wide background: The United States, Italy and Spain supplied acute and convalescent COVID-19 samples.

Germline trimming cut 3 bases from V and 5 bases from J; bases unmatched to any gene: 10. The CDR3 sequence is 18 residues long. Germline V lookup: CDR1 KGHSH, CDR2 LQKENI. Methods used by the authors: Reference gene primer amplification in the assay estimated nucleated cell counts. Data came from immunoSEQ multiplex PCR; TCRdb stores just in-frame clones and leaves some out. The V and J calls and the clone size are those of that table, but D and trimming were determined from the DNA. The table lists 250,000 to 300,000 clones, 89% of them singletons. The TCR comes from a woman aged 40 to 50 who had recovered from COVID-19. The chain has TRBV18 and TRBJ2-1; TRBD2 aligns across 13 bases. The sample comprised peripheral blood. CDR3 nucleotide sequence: TGTGCCAGCTCACCCCGGACTAGCGGGAGCGAAGGGGACAATGAGCAGTTCTTC. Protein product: CASSPRTSGSEGDNEQFF.